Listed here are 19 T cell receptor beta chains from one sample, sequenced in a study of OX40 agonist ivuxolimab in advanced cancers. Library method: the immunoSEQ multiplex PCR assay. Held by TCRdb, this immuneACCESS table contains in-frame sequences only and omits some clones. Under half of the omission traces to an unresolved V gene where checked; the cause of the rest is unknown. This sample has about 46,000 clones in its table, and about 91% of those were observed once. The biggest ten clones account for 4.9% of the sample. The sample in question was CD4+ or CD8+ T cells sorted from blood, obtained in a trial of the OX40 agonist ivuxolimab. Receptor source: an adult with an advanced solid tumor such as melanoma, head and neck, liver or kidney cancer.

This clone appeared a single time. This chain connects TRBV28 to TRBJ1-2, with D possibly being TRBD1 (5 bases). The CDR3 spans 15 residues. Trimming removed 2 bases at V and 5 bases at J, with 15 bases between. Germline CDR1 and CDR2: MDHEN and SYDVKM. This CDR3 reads CASSLLVLGGYGYTF. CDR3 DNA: TGTGCCAGCAGTTTACTCGTCCTGGGGGGGTATGGCTACACCTTC.

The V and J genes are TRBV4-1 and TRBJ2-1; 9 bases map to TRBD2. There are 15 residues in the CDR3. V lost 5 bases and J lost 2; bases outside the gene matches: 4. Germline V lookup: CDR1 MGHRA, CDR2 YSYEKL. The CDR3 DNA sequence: TGCGCCAGCAGCGAAGCGGGAGGTGCCTACAATGAGCAGTTCTTC. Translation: CASSEAGGAYNEQFF.

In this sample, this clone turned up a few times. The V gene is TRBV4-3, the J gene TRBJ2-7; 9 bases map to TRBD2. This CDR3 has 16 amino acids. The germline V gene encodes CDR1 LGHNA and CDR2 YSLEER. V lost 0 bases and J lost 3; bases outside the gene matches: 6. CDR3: CASSQEAAGGVYEQYF. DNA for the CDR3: TGCGCCAGCAGCCAAGAAGCGGCGGGAGGGGTCTACGAGCAGTACTTC.

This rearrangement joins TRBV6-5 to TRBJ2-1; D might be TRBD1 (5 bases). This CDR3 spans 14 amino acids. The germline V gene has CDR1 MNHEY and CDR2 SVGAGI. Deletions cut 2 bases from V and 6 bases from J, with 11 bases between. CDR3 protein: CASSYPGLINEQFF. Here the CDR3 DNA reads TGTGCCAGCAGTTACCCAGGGTTGATCAATGAGCAGTTCTTC.

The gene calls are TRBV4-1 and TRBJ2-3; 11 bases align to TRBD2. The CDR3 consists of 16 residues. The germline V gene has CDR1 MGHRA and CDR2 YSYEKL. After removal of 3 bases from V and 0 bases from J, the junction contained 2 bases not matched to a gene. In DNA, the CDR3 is TGCGCCAGCAGCCAGACTAGCGGGGTTAGCACAGATACGCAGTATTTT. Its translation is CASSQTSGVSTDTQYF.

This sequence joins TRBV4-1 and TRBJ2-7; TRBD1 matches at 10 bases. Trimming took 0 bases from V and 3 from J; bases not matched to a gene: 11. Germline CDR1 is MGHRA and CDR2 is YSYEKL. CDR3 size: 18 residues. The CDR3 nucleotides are TGCGCCAGCAGCCAAGATCAGATCCCGGGACAGGGGAGCTACGAGCAGTACTTC. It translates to CASSQDQIPGQGSYEQYF.

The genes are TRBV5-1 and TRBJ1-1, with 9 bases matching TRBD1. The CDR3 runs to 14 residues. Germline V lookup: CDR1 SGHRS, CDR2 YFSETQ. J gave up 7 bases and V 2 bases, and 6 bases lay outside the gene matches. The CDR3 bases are TGCGCCAGCAGCTTCCAAAAGGACAGGGGTGAAGCTTTCTTT. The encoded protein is CASSFQKDRGEAFF.

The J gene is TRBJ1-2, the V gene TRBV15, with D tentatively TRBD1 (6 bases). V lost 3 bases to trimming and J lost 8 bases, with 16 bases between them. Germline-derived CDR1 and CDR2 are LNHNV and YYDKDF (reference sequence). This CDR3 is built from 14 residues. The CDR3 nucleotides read TGTGCCACCAGCAGTTCCGGGACACTGACGGGCTACACCTTC. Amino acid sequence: CATSSSGTLTGYTF.

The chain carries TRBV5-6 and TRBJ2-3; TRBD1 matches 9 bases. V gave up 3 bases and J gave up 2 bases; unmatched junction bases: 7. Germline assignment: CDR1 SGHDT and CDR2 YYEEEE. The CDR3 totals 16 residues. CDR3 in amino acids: CASSSKTGGSTDTQYF. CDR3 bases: TGTGCCAGCAGCTCGAAGACAGGGGGTTCCACAGATACGCAGTATTTT.

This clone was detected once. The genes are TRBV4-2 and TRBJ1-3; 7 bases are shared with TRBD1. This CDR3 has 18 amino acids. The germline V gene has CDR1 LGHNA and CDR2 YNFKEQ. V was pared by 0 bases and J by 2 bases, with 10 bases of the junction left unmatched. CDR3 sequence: CASSQDPPGQITGNTIYF. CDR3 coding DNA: TGTGCCAGCAGCCAAGACCCGCCGGGACAGATAACTGGAAACACCATATATTTT.

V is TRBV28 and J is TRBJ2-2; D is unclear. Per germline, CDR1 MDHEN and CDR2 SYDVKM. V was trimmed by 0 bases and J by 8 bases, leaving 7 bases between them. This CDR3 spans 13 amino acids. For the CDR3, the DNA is TGTGCCAGCAGTTTATGGGTCAGGGGGGAGCTGTTTTTT. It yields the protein CASSLWVRGELFF.

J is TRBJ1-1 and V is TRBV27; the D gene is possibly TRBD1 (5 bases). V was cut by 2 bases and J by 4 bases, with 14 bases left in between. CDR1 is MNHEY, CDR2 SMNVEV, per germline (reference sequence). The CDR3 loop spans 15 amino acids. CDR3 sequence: CASSLGGGVVTEAFF. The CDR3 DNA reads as TGTGCCAGCAGTTTAGGAGGAGGGGTGGTCACTGAAGCTTTCTTT.

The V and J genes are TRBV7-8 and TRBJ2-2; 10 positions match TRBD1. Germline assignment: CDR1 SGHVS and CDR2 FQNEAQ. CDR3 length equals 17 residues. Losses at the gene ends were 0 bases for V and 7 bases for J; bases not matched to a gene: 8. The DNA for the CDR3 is TGTGCCAGCAGCTTAGCCGTACCGGGACAGGGGATCGGGGAGCTGTTTTTT. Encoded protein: CASSLAVPGQGIGELFF.

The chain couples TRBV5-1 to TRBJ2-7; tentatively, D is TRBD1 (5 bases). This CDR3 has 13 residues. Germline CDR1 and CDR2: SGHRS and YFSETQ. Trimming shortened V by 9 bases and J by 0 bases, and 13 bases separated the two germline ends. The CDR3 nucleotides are TGCGCCACCCCCGACAGACACTCCTACGAGCAGTACTTC. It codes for CATPDRHSYEQYF.

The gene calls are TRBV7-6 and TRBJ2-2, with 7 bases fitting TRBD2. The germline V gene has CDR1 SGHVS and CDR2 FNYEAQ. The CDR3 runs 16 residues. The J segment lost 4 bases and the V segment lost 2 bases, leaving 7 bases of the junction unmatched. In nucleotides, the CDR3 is TGTGCCAGCAGCTTATTCTGGGGAGGGAGCACCGGGGAGCTGTTTTTT. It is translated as CASSLFWGGSTGELFF.

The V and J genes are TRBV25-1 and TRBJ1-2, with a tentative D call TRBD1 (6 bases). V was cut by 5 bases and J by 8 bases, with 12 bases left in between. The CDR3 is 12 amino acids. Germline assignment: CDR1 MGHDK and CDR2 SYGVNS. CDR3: CASSPLQGGYTF. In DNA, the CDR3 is TGTGCCAGCAGTCCCCTACAGGGAGGCTACACCTTC.

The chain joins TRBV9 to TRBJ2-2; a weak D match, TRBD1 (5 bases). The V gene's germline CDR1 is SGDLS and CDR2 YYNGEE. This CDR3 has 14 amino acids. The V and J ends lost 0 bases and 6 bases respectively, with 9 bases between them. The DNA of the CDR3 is TGTGCCAGCAGCGTAGCAGGCAGGGCCGGGGAGCTGTTTTTT. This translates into CASSVAGRAGELFF.

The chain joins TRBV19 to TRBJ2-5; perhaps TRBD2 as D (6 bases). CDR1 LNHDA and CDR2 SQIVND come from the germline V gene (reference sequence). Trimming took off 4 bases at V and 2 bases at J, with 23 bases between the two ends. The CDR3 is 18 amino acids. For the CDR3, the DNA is TGTGCCAGTAGTACCCACCTTTTAGAGCGGGCCGAACAAGAGACCCAGTACTTC. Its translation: CASSTHLLERAEQETQYF.

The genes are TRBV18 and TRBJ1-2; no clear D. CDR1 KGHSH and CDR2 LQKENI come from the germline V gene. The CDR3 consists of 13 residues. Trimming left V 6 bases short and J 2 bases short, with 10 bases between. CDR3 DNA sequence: TGTGCCAGCTCCTACGACGCGAACTATGGCTACACCTTC. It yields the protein CASSYDANYGYTF.